This TCR beta chain was recorded in a study of cytomegalovirus exposure and HLA in healthy donors. This clone has only one observation. PCR involved 60 Vbeta and 13 Jbeta primers. The protocol was immunoSEQ multiplex PCR, while the TCRdb copy is restricted to in-frame clones and leaves out a portion. Seen here are some 100,000 clones, around three quarters observed once, and the top ten hold approximately 3.7%. The length of the CDR3 is 15 residues. CDR1 is SGHVS, CDR2 FNYEAQ, per germline. The V and J ends lost 0 bases and 4 bases respectively, with 10 bases between them. What was sequenced was PBMCs. This sequence joins TRBV7-6 and TRBJ2-1; D perhaps matches TRBD2 (5 bases). The sequence was collected from a female donor in good health and CMV-seropositive. The CDR3 DNA reads TGTGCCAGCAGCTTAGCGGAGCTAGCTTACAATGAGCAGTTCTTC. It codes for CASSLAELAYNEQFF.